This entry lists 27 T cell receptor beta chains sequenced from one sample in a study of OX40 agonist ivuxolimab in advanced cancers. Some clones are missing from TCRdb's copy, which holds only in-frame ones; the method was immunoSEQ multiplex PCR. The sample includes roughly 60,000 clones, 86% seen only once; the top ten take over 2%. The material sequenced was CD4+ or CD8+ T cells sorted from blood, taken in a trial of the OX40 agonist ivuxolimab. These receptors originate from an adult with an advanced solid tumor such as melanoma, head and neck, liver or kidney cancer.

The table lists this clone with a count of one. The J gene is TRBJ1-5, the V gene TRBV4-1; the match to TRBD1 covers 10 bases. V dropped 4 bases and J dropped 4; count of bases not matched to a gene: 4. CDR3 length: 15 amino acids. Per germline, CDR1 MGHRA and CDR2 YSYEKL. CDR3 in DNA: TGCGCCAGCAGCCCCGGGACAGGGGATAATCAGCCCCAGCATTTT. This encodes CASSPGTGDNQPQHF.

The CDR3 DNA is TGCGCCAGCAGCTTGGGGGACACTAGCACCGGGGAGCTGTTTTTT. This encodes CASSLGDTSTGELFF. The chain links TRBV5-1 to TRBJ2-2, with D tentatively TRBD1 (6 bases). This CDR3 has 15 amino acids. Deletions cut 0 bases from V and 4 bases from J, with 10 bases between. CDR1 is SGHRS, CDR2 YFSETQ, per germline. Combining the CDR3 with reference TRBV5-1 and TRBJ2-2 gives the whole variable domain KAGVTQTPRYLIKTRGQQVTLSCSPISGHRSVSWYQQTPGQGLQFLFEYFSETQRNKGNFPGRFSGRQFSNSRSEMNVSTLELGDSALYLCASSLGDTSTGELFFGEGSRLTVL.

The chain joins TRBV19 to TRBJ1-2, with TRBD1 matching over 11 bases. Trimming removed 5 bases from V and 4 bases from J; junction bases left unmatched: 3. The CDR3 is 14 amino acids. Germline CDR1 is LNHDA and CDR2 is SQIVND (reference sequence). The CDR3 region is CASSSDRGLYGYTF. For the CDR3, the DNA is TGTGCCAGTAGTTCGGACAGGGGGCTCTATGGCTACACCTTC.

This rearrangement joins TRBV6-1 to TRBJ2-2; perhaps TRBD1 as D (8 bases). This CDR3 spans 15 amino acids. Germline V gene data show CDR1 as MNHNS and CDR2 as SASEGT. Trimming left V 7 bases short and J 7 bases short, with 19 bases between. This CDR3 reads CASIPRTGRGGELFF. In DNA form, the CDR3 reads TGTGCCAGCATTCCCCGGACAGGGAGGGGCGGGGAGCTGTTTTTT.

The chain has TRBV6-5 and TRBJ1-5; D remains unclear. Germline CDR1 and CDR2: MNHEY and SVGAGI. The V gene lost 5 bases and the J gene lost 7 bases, with 12 bases spanning the gap. The CDR3 runs 13 residues. The CDR3 region is CASSNPEGQPQHF. The CDR3 region has the DNA TGTGCCAGCAGTAACCCGGAGGGACAGCCCCAGCATTTT.

The chain recombines TRBV6-1 with TRBJ1-5; D is perhaps TRBD1 (6 bases). There are 15 residues in the CDR3. V shed 2 bases and J shed 9 bases, with 17 bases lying between them. Germline CDR1 is MNHNS and CDR2 is SASEGT. CDR3 in DNA: TGTGCCAGCAGTGAAAGGGGGGGGGCCCAGGGGCCCCAGCATTTT. This codes for CASSERGGAQGPQHF.

As to this clone: This sample includes further DNA sequences coding for the same CDR3. CDR3 amino acids: CASSLSLAGWNEQFF. CDR3 DNA sequence: TGCGCCAGCAGCTTGAGTCTAGCGGGGTGGAATGAGCAGTTCTTC. The chain has TRBV5-1 and TRBJ2-1; 9 bases map to TRBD2. This CDR3 spans 15 amino acids. The junction had 6 bases not matched to a gene; V was cut back by 1 base and J by 7 bases. Germline CDR1 and CDR2: SGHRS and YFSETQ.

The V and J genes are TRBV18 and TRBJ2-5, with 9 positions matching TRBD1. Trimming cost V 3 bases and J 5 bases; bases outside gene matches: 4. Germline V gene data show CDR1 as KGHSH and CDR2 as LQKENI. There are 14 residues in the CDR3. The CDR3 spells CASSPTGGVETQYF. CDR3 DNA: TGTGCCAGCTCACCTACAGGGGGCGTTGAGACCCAGTACTTC. The whole variable domain, remainder taken from reference TRBV18 and TRBJ2-5, is NAGVMQNPRHLVRRRGQEARLRCSPMKGHSHVYWYRQLPEEGLKFMVYLQKENIIDESGMPKERFSAEFPKEGPSILRIQQVVRGDSAAYFCASSPTGGVETQYFGPGTRLLVL.

The chain has TRBV7-9 and TRBJ1-2; no firm D call. CDR1 is SEHNR, CDR2 FQNEAQ, per germline (reference sequence). The CDR3 is 12 residues long. V dropped 1 base and J dropped 9 bases, with 9 bases sitting between them. CDR3: CASSLVGGSYTF. The CDR3 DNA reads as TGTGCCAGCAGCTTAGTTGGCGGGAGCTACACCTTC. The full variable domain, with the rest looked up from reference TRBV7-9 and TRBJ1-2, is DTGVSQNPRHKITKRGQNVTFRCDPISEHNRLYWYRQTLGQGPEFLTYFQNEAQLEKSRLLSDRFSAERPKGSFSTLEIQRTEQGDSAMYLCASSLVGGSYTFGSGTRLTVV.

CDR3 coding DNA: TGTGCCAGTAGTATAGGCCGGGACTCCGGAGGTGAAAAACTGTTTTTT. It codes for CASSIGRDSGGEKLFF. The chain recombines TRBV19 with TRBJ1-4, with D tentatively TRBD1 (5 bases). This CDR3 has 16 residues. Germline CDR1 LNHDA, CDR2 SQIVND (reference sequence). The V end lost 1 base, the J end lost 7 bases, and 16 bases lay between the germline ends.

This clone was picked up a small number of times. CDR3 bases: TGTGCCAGCAGCGCCGGATTGGGGGACACTGAAGCTTTCTTT. As protein: CASSAGLGDTEAFF. The genes are TRBV9 and TRBJ1-1; D is possibly TRBD1 (5 bases). Trimming took off 3 bases at V and 3 bases at J, with 12 bases between the two ends. CDR1 and CDR2 from the germline V gene are SGDLS and YYNGEE. The CDR3 runs 14 residues.

This chain connects TRBV11-3 to TRBJ2-1, with D possibly being TRBD1 (5 bases). This CDR3 is built from 18 residues. The germline V and J ends were trimmed by 5 bases and 0 bases, with 20 bases remaining between them. Germline V CDR1 and CDR2: SGHNT, YENEEA. The CDR3 DNA follows: TGTGCCAGCAGCCGTTATGGGCCAGGGCCGAGCTCCTACAATGAGCAGTTCTTC. It encodes CASSRYGPGPSSYNEQFF.

J is TRBJ2-7 and V is TRBV9; D possibly uses TRBD1 or TRBD2 (5 bases each). With 4 bases removed from V and 0 bases from J, the gap between germline ends came to 14 bases. Germline V gives CDR1 SGDLS, CDR2 YYNGEE. The CDR3 loop spans 15 amino acids. CDR3 bases: TGTGCCAGCAGCTCCCGGGACCTGAGCTCCTACGAGCAGTACTTC. Protein: CASSSRDLSSYEQYF.

V usage is TRBV28 and J usage is TRBJ2-5; 9 bases line up with TRBD1. TRBJ2-7 explains the end of the DNA better; the J call may be wrong. Germline CDR1 reads MDHEN; CDR2 reads SYDVKM. This CDR3 is 17 amino acids long. The CDR3 DNA sequence: TGTGCCAGTCCTAACGAGCTGGGGACAGGGCTCTGGTACGAGCAGTACTTC. It specifies CASPNELGTGLWYEQYF.

This clone turned up a few times. The V and J genes are TRBV6-4 and TRBJ1-2; D is unresolved. Germline CDR1 and CDR2: MRHNA and SNTAGT. The CDR3 has 14 amino acids. The V and J ends lost 5 bases and 3 bases respectively, with 13 bases between them. In DNA, the CDR3 is TGTGCCAGCAGTCTCCAGGACCGCTACTATGGCTACACCTTC. This codes for CASSLQDRYYGYTF.

V and J are TRBV30 and TRBJ1-4; D is undetermined. The CDR3 has 14 amino acids. Germline V gene sequence: CDR1 GTSNPN, CDR2 SVGIG (reference sequence). Trimming took 4 bases from V and 0 from J, leaving 9 bases between them. Here the CDR3 reads CAWTDQATNEKLFF. DNA for the CDR3: TGTGCCTGGACTGACCAAGCAACTAATGAAAAACTGTTTTTT.

The chain has TRBV6-6 and TRBJ1-6; TRBD1 is a possible D gene (5 bases). The CDR3 is made up of 13 amino acids. The V gene's germline CDR1 is MNHNY and CDR2 SVGAGI (reference sequence). Trimming stripped 6 bases from V and 6 bases from J, with 9 bases between. CDR3 DNA sequence: TGTGCCAGCAGGGGGCTCGGTAATTCACCCCTCCACTTT. Amino acids: CASRGLGNSPLHF.

The gene calls are TRBV19 and TRBJ1-1, with D perhaps matching TRBD1 (6 bases). The germline V gene has CDR1 LNHDA and CDR2 SQIVND (reference sequence). V lost 5 bases and J lost 1, with 14 bases in between. CDR3 length equals 15 residues. The CDR3 DNA reads as TGTGCCAGTAGTCTACCGACAGGCTGGAACACTGAAGCTTTCTTT. This encodes CASSLPTGWNTEAFF.

The genes are TRBV7-6 and TRBJ2-5; 12 nucleotides agree with TRBD2. The CDR3 consists of 16 residues. With V trimmed by 3 bases and J by 5 bases, 7 bases remained unmatched. Germline loops: CDR1 SGHVS, CDR2 FNYEAQ. The CDR3 coding sequence is TGTGCCAGCAGCTTTACCAGGACTAGCGGGGCGGAGACCCAGTACTTC. This gives the protein CASSFTRTSGAETQYF.

The CDR3 loop is CASSSMTGPYGYTF. As DNA, the CDR3 is TGCGCCAGCAGCTCGATGACAGGACCCTATGGCTACACCTTC. The chain has TRBV5-1 and TRBJ1-2; a weak D match, TRBD1 (6 bases). This CDR3 has 14 residues. Per the germline V gene, CDR1 is SGHRS and CDR2 is YFSETQ. V lost 3 bases and J 4 bases, leaving 13 bases between the germline ends.

The chain recombines TRBV19 with TRBJ1-2; a possible D gene is TRBD1 (6 bases). Trimming took off 7 bases at V and 4 bases at J, with 16 bases between the two ends. Germline CDR1 reads LNHDA; CDR2 reads SQIVND (reference sequence). The CDR3 has 14 residues. The CDR3 reads CASTTRGSGYGYTF. The CDR3 region has the DNA TGTGCCAGTACTACGAGGGGGTCGGGCTATGGCTACACCTTC.

The CDR3 region has the DNA TGTGCCAGCAGCTCAACCTTCACAGGGCTAGGGAATTCACCCCTCCACTTT. This sequence encodes CASSSTFTGLGNSPLHF. V is TRBV5-4 and J is TRBJ1-6; a possible D gene is TRBD1 (6 bases). The CDR3 covers 17 residues. Germline CDR1 reads SGHNT; CDR2 reads YYREEE (reference sequence). The V end was cut by 3 bases, the J end by 7 bases, with 20 bases between.

The J gene is TRBJ2-3, the V gene TRBV5-8; D could derive from TRBD1 or TRBD2 (5 bases each). Trimming stripped 4 bases from V and 4 bases from J, with 10 bases between. The germline CDR1 and CDR2 sequences are SGHTS and YDEGEE. This CDR3 comprises 13 residues. CDR3 nucleotide sequence: TGTGCCAGCAGCCTGTGGGGGTCAGATACGCAGTATTTT. Translated: CASSLWGSDTQYF.

The chain employs TRBV19 and TRBJ1-1, with TRBD1 identical over 9 bases. CDR3 length: 15 residues. The J segment lost 2 bases and the V segment lost 4 bases, leaving 5 bases of the junction unmatched. From germline, CDR1 is LNHDA and CDR2 SQIVND (reference sequence). The CDR3 coding sequence is TGTGCCAGTAGTAAGTGGGGACAGGGAAACACTGAAGCTTTCTTT. As protein: CASSKWGQGNTEAFF.

The chain joins TRBV7-3 to TRBJ2-2; tentative D call: TRBD2 (5 bases). The CDR3 contains 13 residues. Germline V gene data show CDR1 as SGHTA and CDR2 as FQGTGA. Trimming left V 5 bases short and J 5 bases short, with 9 bases between. Here the CDR3 DNA reads TGTGCCAGCAGCCAAACTAGGACCGGGGAGCTGTTTTTT. Its translation is CASSQTRTGELFF.

This chain joins TRBV23-1 and TRBJ2-1; tentatively, D is TRBD1 (6 bases). TRBV23-1 is treated as an ORF (open reading frame) with a function not yet certain. The CDR3 length is 15 residues. Trimming took off 8 bases at V and 0 bases at J, with 14 bases between the two ends. The CDR3 sequence: CASSSQGSSYNEQFF. The CDR3, as DNA: TGCGCCAGCTCGTCCCAGGGGAGCTCCTACAATGAGCAGTTCTTC.

The V call is TRBV18, the J call TRBJ2-2, with D perhaps matching TRBD2 (6 bases). This CDR3 is 16 amino acids long. Per germline, CDR1 KGHSH and CDR2 LQKENI. The V end lost 3 bases, the J end lost 2 bases, and 13 bases lay between the germline ends. For the CDR3, the DNA is TGTGCCAGCTCACCGGGGAGGCCTCGTAACACCGGGGAGCTGTTTTTT. This encodes CASSPGRPRNTGELFF.